This record looks at one T cell receptor (beta chain) sequence and its context. Its antigen is not identified. These data are taken from a study of T cells in localized non-small cell lung cancer. Study outcomes and limitations: Heterogeneity remains possible, as sequencing covered one tumor region only. Longer overall survival accompanied higher blood T cell density.

Method: immunoSEQ multiplex PCR; TCRdb's copy keeps in-frame clones and lacks some. The table includes around 29,000 clones, approximately 78% detected once. In germline, CDR1 is KGHSH, CDR2 LQKENI. Deletions cut 3 bases from V and 3 bases from J, with 12 bases between. The CDR3 is made up of 14 amino acids. This chain connects TRBV18 to TRBJ2-7, with TRBD2 as a possible D gene (6 bases). The clonotype comes from a male donor at least 60 years old with stage II squamous cell lung carcinoma. Sequencing used peripheral blood, obtained before any cancer treatment. The CDR3 loop is CASSPDGGIYEQYF. For the CDR3, the DNA is TGTGCCAGCTCACCGGACGGGGGTATCTACGAGCAGTACTTC.